This is a list of T cell receptor beta chains from one sample in a study of T cell repertoires in cytomegalovirus infection. TCRdb re-analysed the reads in MiXCR, keeping a single row per CDR3 protein. The sample yields 50,000 or so distinct CDR3 sequences, roughly 20% seen once. The antigens for these receptors are not known. The sample taken for sequencing was PBMCs, sequenced either directly or after in vitro stimulation (not recorded which). These receptors were obtained from a human donor in good health (CMV status not recorded). Some clones in this sample may be carry-over from other donors' samples. Both conserved end residues are part of each CDR3. The order of the fields is V gene, CDR3 protein.

v_gene: TRBV20-1
CDR3aa: CSARGGRETQYF

v_gene: TRBV5-4
CDR3aa: CASSLVGVNYGYTF

v_gene: TRBV15
CDR3aa: CATSRSGGSALNEQFF

v_gene: TRBV19
CDR3aa: CASSIDATWANEQFF

v_gene: TRBV7-9
CDR3aa: CASSLRTSGRAYNEQFF

v_gene: TRBV6-1
CDR3aa: CASRPSGTLDTQYF

v_gene: TRBV6-5
CDR3aa: CASSWGASRTDTQYF

v_gene: TRBV27
CDR3aa: CASSLGGTVYEQYF

v_gene: TRBV19
CDR3aa: CASSQRQGDIQYF

v_gene: TRBV12-3/TRBV12-4
CDR3aa: CASSFGQGDSPLHF

v_gene: TRBV5-1
CDR3aa: CASSLGPTNTEAFF

v_gene: TRBV9
CDR3aa: CASSVSQNTGELFF

v_gene: TRBV9
CDR3aa: CASSVGAPGLQQYF

v_gene: TRBV7-2
CDR3aa: CASSYYLGTDTQYF

v_gene: TRBV29-1
CDR3aa: CSASGTSGRRSSYNEQFF

v_gene: TRBV4-2
CDR3aa: CASSQVPDRTAGELFF

v_gene: TRBV2
CDR3aa: CASGQNIQYF

v_gene: TRBV7-9
CDR3aa: CASSLEFGQGGEETQYF

v_gene: TRBV6-2/TRBV6-3
CDR3aa: CASSYRGQGNTEAFF

v_gene: TRBV2
CDR3aa: CAMTSGQETQYF

v_gene: TRBV7-8
CDR3aa: CASSWDRASGNTIYF

v_gene: TRBV10-3
CDR3aa: CARLATNTIYF

v_gene: TRBV15
CDR3aa: CATSRDREAVYGYTF

v_gene: TRBV2
CDR3aa: CASRGTSTDTQYF

v_gene: TRBV20-1
CDR3aa: CSARDMGGRAFF

v_gene: TRBV28
CDR3aa: CASSYDRDRVAQHF

v_gene: TRBV11-2
CDR3aa: CASSPLTRTSGRVF

v_gene: TRBV10-2
CDR3aa: CASSLVLGEQYF

v_gene: TRBV6-1
CDR3aa: CASSFGRKAFF

v_gene: TRBV7-8
CDR3aa: CASSFDRAVTGNTIYF

v_gene: TRBV20-1
CDR3aa: CSASQGGRIQPQHF

v_gene: TRBV5-1
CDR3aa: CASSLVNNREQYF

v_gene: TRBV5-1
CDR3aa: CASHPSVSGETQYF

v_gene: TRBV12-3/TRBV12-4
CDR3aa: CASSYREGRGYTF

v_gene: TRBV7-9
CDR3aa: CASSLPFAGANEKLFF

v_gene: TRBV12-3/TRBV12-4
CDR3aa: CASSRSGSYEQYF

v_gene: TRBV20-1
CDR3aa: CSARGGWETQYF

v_gene: TRBV28
CDR3aa: CASRGTSGGGYNEQFF

v_gene: TRBV7-2
CDR3aa: CATRLGRGRVEKLFF

v_gene: TRBV20-1
CDR3aa: CSAQMGGSANYGYTF

v_gene: TRBV7-9
CDR3aa: CASSLERTGEYGYTF

v_gene: TRBV15
CDR3aa: CATSRSLQPQHF

v_gene: TRBV29-1
CDR3aa: CSVHRGGGSYNEQFF

v_gene: TRBV5-1
CDR3aa: CASRTGQGTNEQFF